This T cell receptor beta chain came from a study of siplizumab effects on memory and regulatory T cells. The CDR3 is 15 amino acids. V lost 8 bases, J lost 1 base, and 18 bases lay in between. From germline, CDR1 is MNHEY and CDR2 SVGAGI. Profiling relied on immunoSEQ multiplex PCR, and the TCRdb table lists in-frame clones only, not all of them. The sample holds about 100,000 clones, around 94% seen once. Sequenced: non-Treg CD4+ T cells sorted from blood. The sequence was obtained from a human donor in good health. V usage is TRBV6-5 and J usage is TRBJ2-7; a weak D match, TRBD2 (6 bases). The chain's CDR3 is CASSRGARPSYEQYF. CDR3 coding DNA: TGTGCCAGCTCCCGCGGGGCCAGGCCATCCTACGAGCAGTACTTC.